This section outlines one T cell receptor beta chain sequence together with its context. V lost 1 base, J lost 0 bases, and 4 bases lay in between. Germline CDR1 and CDR2: DFQATT and SNEGSKA (reference sequence). The CDR3 consists of 12 residues. Tregs were sorted as CD4+CD25+CD127-/low cells. Full-length variable regions came from constant-region reverse primers plus semi-nested Nested Universal Primer A PCR. TCRdb recomputed calls from the 5' RACE reads with MiXCR, one row per CDR3 protein. This sample has 46,000 or so distinct CDR3 sequences; about a fifth occur once, and the top ten carry about 4.5%.

Sequenced sample: Tregs sorted from a lymph node. The rearrangement joins TRBV20-1 to TRBJ2-7; no clear D. The sequence derives from a female donor with breast cancer. CDR3 bases: TGCAGTGCTAGAGGGAGCTCCTACGAGCAGTACTTC. It yields the protein CSARGSSYEQYF.